This TCR beta chain appears in the sequencing data of a study of blood T cells in healthy people across ages. Germline-derived CDR1 and CDR2 are SQVTM and ANQGSEA. The length of the CDR3 is 13 residues. Primers used in a second PCR of about 7 to 12 cycles were a sample-barcoded 5' primer and a J-beta primer mix. MiXCR, run by TCRdb on the 5' RACE reads, gives a single entry per CDR3 protein. The sample gives fewer than 1,000,000 distinct CDR3 sequences, around half of which show up once; around 18% is in the top ten. Study-wide results and caveats: Naive T cell percentage and TCR beta diversity correlated strongly.

Concerning this clonotype: The antigen remains undetermined. Since a much larger clone is just one base distant, this may be a read error.

The sequenced material came from blood. The chain employs TRBV29-1 and TRBJ1-2, with 7 bases fitting TRBD1. This receptor was obtained from a man at least 80 years old in good health. The DNA for the CDR3 is TGCAGCGGTGAAAGCGGGGACAGCTATGGCTACACCTTC. Translated: CSGESGDSYGYTF.